Presented here are 3 T cell receptor beta chains from one specimen sequenced in a study of blood T cell repertoires in COVID-19 (TCRdb year 2020). Library generation was performed with the immunoSEQ multiplex PCR assay. TCRdb carries this immuneACCESS record with in-frame sequences only. Its versions omit some clonotypes, under half of them owing to an unresolved V gene in the studies checked, with the rest unexplained. Here the sample has some 180,000 clones; 60% to 85% occur a single time. The top ten clonotypes cover around 7.9% of the sample. Input material: peripheral blood. The receptors stem from a woman aged 45 to 65 with active or convalescent COVID-19.

The V and J genes are TRBV3-1 (or the pseudogene TRBV3-2) and TRBJ1-3; D ambiguous. V gave up 5 bases and J gave up 0 bases, with 11 bases separating them. Germline CDR1 LGHDT, CDR2 YNNKEL (reference sequence). This CDR3 has 15 amino acids. CDR3 bases: TGTGCCAGCAGCAAAGGGCGGTACTCTGGAAACACCATATATTTT. Translation gives CASSKGRYSGNTIYF.

The genes are TRBV9 and TRBJ2-3, with 8 nucleotides matching TRBD1. This CDR3 is 16 amino acids long. CDR1 and CDR2 from the germline V gene are SGDLS and YYNGEE. J gave up 10 bases and V 0 bases, and 13 bases lay outside the gene matches. The CDR3 sequence is CASSVEEAVRGRAQYF. CDR3 coding DNA: TGTGCCAGCAGCGTAGAGGAAGCGGTCAGGGGGCGAGCGCAGTATTTT.

V and J are TRBV11-2 and TRBJ1-2, with D unresolved. The CDR3 covers 17 residues. V was pared by 6 bases and J by 2 bases, with 22 bases between. CDR1 SGHAT and CDR2 FQNNGV come from the germline V gene. The DNA for the CDR3 is TGTGCCAGCAGGACCCTCAGTGGAAGGAGGGTGAACTATGGCTACACCTTC. Translated, it gives CASRTLSGRRVNYGYTF.